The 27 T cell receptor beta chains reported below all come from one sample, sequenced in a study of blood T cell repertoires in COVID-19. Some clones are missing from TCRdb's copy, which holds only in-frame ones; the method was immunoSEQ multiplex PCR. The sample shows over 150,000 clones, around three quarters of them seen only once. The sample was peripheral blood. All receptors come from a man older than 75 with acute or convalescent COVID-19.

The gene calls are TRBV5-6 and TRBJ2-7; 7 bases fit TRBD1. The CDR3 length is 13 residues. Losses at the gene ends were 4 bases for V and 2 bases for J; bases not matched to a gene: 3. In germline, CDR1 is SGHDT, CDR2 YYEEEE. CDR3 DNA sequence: TGTGCCAGCAGCGGGACAGATACCTACGAGCAGTACGTC. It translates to CASSGTDTYEQYV.

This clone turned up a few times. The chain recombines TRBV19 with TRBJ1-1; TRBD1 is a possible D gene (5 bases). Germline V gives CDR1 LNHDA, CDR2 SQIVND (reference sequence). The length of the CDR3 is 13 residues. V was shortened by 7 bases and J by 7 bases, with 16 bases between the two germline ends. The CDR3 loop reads CASTSNQGREAFF. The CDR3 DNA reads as TGTGCCAGTACCAGTAACCAGGGCCGTGAAGCTTTCTTT.

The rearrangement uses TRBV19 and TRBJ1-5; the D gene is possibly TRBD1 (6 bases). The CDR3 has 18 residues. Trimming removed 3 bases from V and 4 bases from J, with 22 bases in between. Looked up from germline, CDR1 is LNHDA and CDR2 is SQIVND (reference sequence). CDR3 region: CASSIGILGGLGNQPQHF. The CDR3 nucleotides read TGTGCCAGTAGTATCGGTATTCTCGGGGGGCTGGGAAATCAGCCCCAGCATTTT.

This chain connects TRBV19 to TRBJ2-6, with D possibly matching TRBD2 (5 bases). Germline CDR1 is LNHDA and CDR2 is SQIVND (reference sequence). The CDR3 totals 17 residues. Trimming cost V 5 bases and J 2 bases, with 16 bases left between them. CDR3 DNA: TGTGCCAGTAGTCTGTCCGGGGTCGGGGCTGGGGCCAACGTCCTGACTTTC. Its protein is CASSLSGVGAGANVLTF.

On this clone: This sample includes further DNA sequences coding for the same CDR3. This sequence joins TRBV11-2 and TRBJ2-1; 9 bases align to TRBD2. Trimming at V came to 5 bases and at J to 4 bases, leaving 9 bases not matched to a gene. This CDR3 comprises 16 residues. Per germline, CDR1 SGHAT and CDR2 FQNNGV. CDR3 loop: CASSLERGARYNEQFF. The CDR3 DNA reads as TGTGCCAGCAGCCTCGAGCGGGGGGCGCGGTACAATGAGCAGTTCTTC.

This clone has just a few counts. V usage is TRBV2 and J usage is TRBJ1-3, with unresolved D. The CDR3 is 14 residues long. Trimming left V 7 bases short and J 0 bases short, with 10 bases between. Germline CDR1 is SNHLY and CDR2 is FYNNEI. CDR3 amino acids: CASTGSLSGNTIYF. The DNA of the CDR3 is TGTGCCAGCACCGGGTCTCTCTCTGGAAACACCATATATTTT. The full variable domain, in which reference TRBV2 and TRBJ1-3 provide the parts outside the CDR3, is EPEVTQTPSHQVTQMGQEVILRCVPISNHLYFYWYRQILGQKVEFLVSFYNNEISEKSEIFDDQFSVERPDGSNFTLKIRSTKLEDSAMYFCASTGSLSGNTIYFGEGSWLTVV.

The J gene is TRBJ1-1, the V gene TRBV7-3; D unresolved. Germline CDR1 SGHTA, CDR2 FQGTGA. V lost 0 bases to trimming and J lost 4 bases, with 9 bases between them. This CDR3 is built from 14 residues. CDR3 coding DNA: TGTGCCAGCAGCTTAACTGGGCAAGGCACTGAAGCTTTCTTT. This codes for CASSLTGQGTEAFF.

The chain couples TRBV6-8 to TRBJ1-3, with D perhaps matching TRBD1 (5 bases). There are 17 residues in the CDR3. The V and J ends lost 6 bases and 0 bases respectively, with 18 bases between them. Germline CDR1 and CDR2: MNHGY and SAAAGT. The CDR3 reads CASRFRDWGLSGNTIYF. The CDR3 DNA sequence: TGTGCCAGCAGATTCCGGGACTGGGGACTCTCTGGAAACACCATATATTTT.

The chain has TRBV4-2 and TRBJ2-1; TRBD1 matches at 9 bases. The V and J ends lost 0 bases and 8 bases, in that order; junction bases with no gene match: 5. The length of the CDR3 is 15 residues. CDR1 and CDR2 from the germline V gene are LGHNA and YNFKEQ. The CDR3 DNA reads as TGTGCCAGCAGCCAAGACAGGGACAGGGACTATGAGCAGTTCTTC. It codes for CASSQDRDRDYEQFF.

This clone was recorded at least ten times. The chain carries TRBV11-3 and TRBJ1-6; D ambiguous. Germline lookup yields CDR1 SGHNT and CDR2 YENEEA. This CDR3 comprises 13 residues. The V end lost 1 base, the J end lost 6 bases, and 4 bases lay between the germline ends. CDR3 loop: CASSLGLNSPLHF. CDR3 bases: TGTGCCAGCAGCTTAGGACTTAATTCACCCCTCCACTTT.

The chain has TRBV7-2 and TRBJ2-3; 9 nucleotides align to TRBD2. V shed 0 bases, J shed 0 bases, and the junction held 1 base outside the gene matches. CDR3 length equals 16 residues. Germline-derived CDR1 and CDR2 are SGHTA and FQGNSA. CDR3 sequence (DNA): TGTGCCAGCAGCTTAGCGCTAGCGGGAAGCACAGATACGCAGTATTTT. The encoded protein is CASSLALAGSTDTQYF.

In DNA, the CDR3 is TGCAGCGCCGGGACAGCTAACTATGGCTACACCTTC. As protein: CSAGTANYGYTF. The chain links TRBV29-1 to TRBJ1-2; 7 bases map to TRBD1. The CDR3 has 12 amino acids. Germline CDR1 and CDR2: SQVTM and ANQGSEA. Germline trimming cut 7 bases from V and 0 bases from J; bases unmatched to any gene: 2.

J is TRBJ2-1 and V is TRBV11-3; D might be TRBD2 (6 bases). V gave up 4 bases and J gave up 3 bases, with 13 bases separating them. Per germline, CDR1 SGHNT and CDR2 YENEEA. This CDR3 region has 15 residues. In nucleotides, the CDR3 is TGTGCCAGCAGCTCGGGCCTGGGACTCTACAATGAGCAGTTCTTC. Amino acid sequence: CASSSGLGLYNEQFF.

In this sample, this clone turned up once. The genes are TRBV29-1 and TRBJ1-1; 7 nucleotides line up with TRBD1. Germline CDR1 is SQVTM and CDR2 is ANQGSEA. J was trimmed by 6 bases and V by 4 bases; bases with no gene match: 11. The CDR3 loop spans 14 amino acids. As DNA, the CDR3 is TGCAGCGTTGGACAGGGATATAAAGGGGCTGAAGCTTTCTTT. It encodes CSVGQGYKGAEAFF.

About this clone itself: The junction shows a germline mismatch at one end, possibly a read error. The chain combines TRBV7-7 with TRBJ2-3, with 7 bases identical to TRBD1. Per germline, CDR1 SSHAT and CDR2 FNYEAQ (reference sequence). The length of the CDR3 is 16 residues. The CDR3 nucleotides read TGTGCTAGCAGCTTGGACAGGAAACCTGGGGCAGATACGCAGTATTTT. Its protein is CASSLDRKPGADTQYF.

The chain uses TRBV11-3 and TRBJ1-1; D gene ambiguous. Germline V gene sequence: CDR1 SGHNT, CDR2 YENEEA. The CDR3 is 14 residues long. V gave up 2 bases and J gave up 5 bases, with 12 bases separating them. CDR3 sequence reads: CASSLPSKRTEAFF. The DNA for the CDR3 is TGTGCCAGCAGCTTACCCTCCAAACGGACTGAAGCTTTCTTT. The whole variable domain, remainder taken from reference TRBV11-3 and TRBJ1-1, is EAGVVQSPRYKIIEKKQPVAFWCNPISGHNTLYWYLQNLGQGPELLIRYENEEAVDDSQLPKDRFSAERLKGVDSTLKIQPAELGDSAVYLCASSLPSKRTEAFFGQGTRLTVV.

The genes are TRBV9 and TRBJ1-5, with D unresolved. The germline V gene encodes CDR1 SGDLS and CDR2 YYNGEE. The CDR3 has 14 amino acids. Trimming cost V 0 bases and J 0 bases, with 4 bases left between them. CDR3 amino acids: CASSVGDSNQPQHF. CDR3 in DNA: TGTGCCAGCAGCGTAGGAGATAGCAATCAGCCCCAGCATTTT.

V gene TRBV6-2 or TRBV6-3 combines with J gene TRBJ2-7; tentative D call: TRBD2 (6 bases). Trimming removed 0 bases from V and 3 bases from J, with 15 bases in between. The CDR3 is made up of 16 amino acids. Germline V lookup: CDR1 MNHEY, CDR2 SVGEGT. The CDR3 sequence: CASSYSLGGGGYEQYF. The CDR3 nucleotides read TGTGCCAGCAGTTACTCGCTGGGGGGAGGTGGCTACGAGCAGTACTTC.

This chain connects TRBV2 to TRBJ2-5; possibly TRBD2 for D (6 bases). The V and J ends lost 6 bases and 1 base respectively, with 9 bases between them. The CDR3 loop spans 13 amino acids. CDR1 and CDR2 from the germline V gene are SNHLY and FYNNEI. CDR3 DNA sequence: TGTGCCAGCAGGCGGGACGTCCAAGAGACCCAGTACTTC. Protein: CASRRDVQETQYF.

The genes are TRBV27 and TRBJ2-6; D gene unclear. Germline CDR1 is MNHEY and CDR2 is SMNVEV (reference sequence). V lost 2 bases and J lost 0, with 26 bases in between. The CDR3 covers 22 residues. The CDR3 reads CASSLTPSNKPPLLSGANVLTF. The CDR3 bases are TGTGCCAGCAGTTTAACCCCGTCGAATAAACCCCCACTACTCTCTGGGGCCAACGTCCTGACTTTC.

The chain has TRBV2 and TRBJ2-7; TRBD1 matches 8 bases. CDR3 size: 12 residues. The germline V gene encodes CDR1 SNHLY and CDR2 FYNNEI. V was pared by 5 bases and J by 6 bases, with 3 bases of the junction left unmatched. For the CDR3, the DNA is TGTGCCAGCAGTCGGACAGGGCCCGAGCAGTACGTC. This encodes CASSRTGPEQYV.

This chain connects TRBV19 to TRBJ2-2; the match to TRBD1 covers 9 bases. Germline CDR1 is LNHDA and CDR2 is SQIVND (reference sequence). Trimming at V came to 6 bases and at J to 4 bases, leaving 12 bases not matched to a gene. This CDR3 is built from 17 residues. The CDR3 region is CASRDHRGRTGTGELFF. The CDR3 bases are TGTGCCAGTAGGGATCACAGGGGGCGTACGGGCACCGGGGAGCTGTTTTTT.

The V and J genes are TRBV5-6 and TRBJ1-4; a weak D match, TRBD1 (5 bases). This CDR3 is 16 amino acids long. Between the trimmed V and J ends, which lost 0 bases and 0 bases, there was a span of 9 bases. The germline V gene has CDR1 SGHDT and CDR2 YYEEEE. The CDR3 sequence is CASSLDRLTTNEKLFF. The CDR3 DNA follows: TGTGCCAGCAGCTTGGACAGGCTTACAACTAATGAAAAACTGTTTTTT.

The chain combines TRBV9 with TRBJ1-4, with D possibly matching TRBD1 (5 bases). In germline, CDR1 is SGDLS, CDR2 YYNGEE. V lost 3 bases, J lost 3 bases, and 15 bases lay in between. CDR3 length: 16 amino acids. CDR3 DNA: TGTGCCAGCAGCGCCGGAGTGGGGCAGTCTAATGAAAAACTGTTTTTT. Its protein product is CASSAGVGQSNEKLFF.

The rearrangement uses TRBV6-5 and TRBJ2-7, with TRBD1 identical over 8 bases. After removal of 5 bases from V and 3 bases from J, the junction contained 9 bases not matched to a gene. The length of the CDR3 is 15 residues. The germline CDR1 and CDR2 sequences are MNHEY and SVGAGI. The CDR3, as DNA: TGTGCCAGCAGTCCCTCGACAGGGGAGGTCTACGAGCAGTACTTC. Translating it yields CASSPSTGEVYEQYF.

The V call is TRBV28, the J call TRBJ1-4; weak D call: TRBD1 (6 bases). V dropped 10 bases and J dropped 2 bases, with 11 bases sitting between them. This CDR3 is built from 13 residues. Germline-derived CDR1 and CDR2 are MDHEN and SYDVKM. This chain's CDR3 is CAIRGATNEKLFF. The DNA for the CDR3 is TGTGCCATCAGGGGAGCTACTAATGAAAAACTGTTTTTT.

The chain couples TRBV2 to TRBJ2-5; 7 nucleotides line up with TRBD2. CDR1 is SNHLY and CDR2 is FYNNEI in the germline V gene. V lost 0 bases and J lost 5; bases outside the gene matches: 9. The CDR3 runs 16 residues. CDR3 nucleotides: TGTGCCAGCAGTGAAGCGCGTCAGCGGGGAAGGGAGACCCAGTACTTC. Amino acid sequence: CASSEARQRGRETQYF. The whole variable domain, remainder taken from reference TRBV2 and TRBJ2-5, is EPEVTQTPSHQVTQMGQEVILRCVPISNHLYFYWYRQILGQKVEFLVSFYNNEISEKSEIFDDQFSVERPDGSNFTLKIRSTKLEDSAMYFCASSEARQRGRETQYFGPGTRLLVL.